These T cell receptor beta chains were read from a single sample in a study of blood T cell repertoires in COVID-19. Clones were read by immunoSEQ multiplex PCR, and TCRdb kept only the in-frame ones, dropping some. The sample shows 250,000 to 350,000 clones, 89% of them seen only once. The sample consisted of peripheral blood. These receptors originate from a woman aged 55-70 years with acute or convalescent COVID-19. Both conserved end residues are trimmed from each CDR3. Each record gives: J gene, CDR3 length, V gene, D gene, CDR3 protein. D genes are given only for firm matches.

>TRBJ1-6|14|TRBV27|-
ASSPSGGVSNSPLH
>TRBJ2-7|13|TRBV5-1|-
ASRPTGSGIWEQY
>TRBJ2-7|17|TRBV28|-
ASNFRVQGRGEGDYEQY
>TRBJ1-4|11|TRBV29-1|-
SVFTSYNEKLF
>TRBJ2-2|10|TRBV15|-
ATSGVEGELF
>TRBJ1-3|12|TRBV11-2|TRBD1
ASSQDRSSNTIY
>TRBJ2-1|13|TRBV28|TRBD2
AGSIAGGPHNEQF
>TRBJ2-1|13|TRBV24-1|-
ATSASGEIYNEQF
>TRBJ2-7|12|TRBV9|-
ASSAGPGLYEQY
>TRBJ1-1|13|TRBV27|-
ASRTSRAANTEAF
>TRBJ2-1|12|TRBV29-1|TRBD1
SEVGQGAYNEQF
>TRBJ2-1|13|TRBV29-1|-
SVVGGGSSYNEQF
>TRBJ1-3|13|TRBV7-6|TRBD1
ASSPGQESGNTIY
>TRBJ2-2|13|TRBV15|TRBD2
ATSRTSGGTGELF
>TRBJ1-2|11|TRBV3-1/TRBV3-2|-
ASSQTGTYGYT
>TRBJ1-5|13|TRBV2|TRBD1
ASSGQQGASQPQH
>TRBJ1-6|10|TRBV19|-
ASGTAGSPLH
>TRBJ2-2|13|TRBV5-4|TRBD2
ASSLYSGSTGELF
>TRBJ2-2|15|TRBV7-2|-
ASSLDSYSANTGELF
>TRBJ2-5|15|TRBV7-6|TRBD2
ASSYTSSGLNQETQY
>TRBJ1-1|12|TRBV5-1|-
ASSFQGMNTEAF
>TRBJ2-1|13|TRBV5-5|TRBD2
ASSRSGTSYNEQF
>TRBJ2-1|15|TRBV4-3|-
ASSQDRYGSSYNEQF